This TCR beta chain was sequenced for a study of metastatic and nonmetastatic thyroid tumors (TCRdb year 2020). In the study overall: The researchers compared repertoires between peripheral blood samples and tumor or nodule tissue samples from patients with malignant or benign thyroid disease.

Relative to germline, V is 4 bases shorter and J is 7 bases shorter, with 5 bases between their ends. CDR1 and CDR2 were assigned from the germline V gene as SQVTM and ANQGSEA. Including cysteine and phenylalanine, the CDR3 has 10 amino acids. The DNA shown is the 30-base CDR3, in frame from base 1. This clone has a count of ten or more. What this receptor recognizes is not known. Base qualities were left out, and no much larger clone turns up one base away. The receptor library was made with PCR. The reads were generated on an Illumina HiSeq 4000. High-throughput sequencing was used to profile the CDR3 region of the TCR beta-chain in every patient. The study's own analysis went as follows. CDR3 differences across clinicopathological groups were used to build a classifier for discriminating distant-metastatic papillary thyroid cancer patients. Repertoire diversity was assessed with the Shannon index, and tumor-blood repertoire similarity with the Morisita-Horn index. TCRdb cleaned the public reads at Q25 with fastp, built clones with MiXCR and kept in-frame beta chains. The V and J calls here are based on TCRdb, not the publication. This sample lists about 82,000 clones; roughly an eighth were detected once. The ten largest clones take up over 7% of the sample.

Before undergoing thyroid surgery, none of the patients had been given any kind of treatment. Patient clinical samples collected from about 2011 to 2018 were retrospectively analysed using T-cell receptor beta sequencing. What the work shows at the level of the full study, not this receptor alone: TCR beta diversity was reported as significantly higher in malignant tumors than in benign nodules, in both blood and tumor samples.

The rearranged segments are TRBV29-1 and TRBJ1-5; the D segment cannot be called with confidence. This TCR derives from a female donor with papillary thyroid cancer or a benign thyroid nodule (not recorded which). Some clones in this sample may be carry-over from other donors' samples. Sequenced sample: tumor tissue. The CDR3 reads CSVGRQPQHF. The sequenced DNA is TGCAGCGTTGGGCGACAGCCCCAGCATTTT. With all but the CDR3 taken from the reference TRBV29-1 and TRBJ1-5 genes, the full variable domain is: SAVISQKPSRDICQRGTSLTIQCQVDSQVTMMFWYRQQPGQSLTLIATANQGSEATYESGFVIDKFPISRPNLTFSTLTVSNMSPEDSSIYLCSVGRQPQHFGDGTRLSIL.